Presented here are 19 T cell receptor beta chains from one specimen sequenced in a study of cytomegalovirus exposure and HLA in healthy donors. Primers: 60 Vbeta forward and 13 Jbeta reverse. Libraries were prepared by immunoSEQ multiplex PCR; TCRdb keeps only in-frame clonotypes and omits some of them. The data show 200,000 to 250,000 clones, about 80% seen once. The material sequenced was PBMCs. These receptor sequences come from a woman aged 40 to 50 in good health and CMV-seropositive.

DNA of the CDR3: TGTGCCACCAGCAGAGTCGGTCCAGCGGGAGTAAGGGAGCAGTTCTTC. This encodes CATSRVGPAGVREQFF. The gene calls are TRBV15 and TRBJ2-1; the match to TRBD2 covers 8 bases. The CDR3 runs 16 residues. Germline assignment: CDR1 LNHNV and CDR2 YYDKDF (reference sequence). V shed 1 base and J 10 bases; nucleotides not matched to a gene: 12.

The table lists this clone with a few counts. This rearrangement joins TRBV9 to TRBJ2-4; maybe TRBD1 (5 bases). Looked up from germline, CDR1 is SGDLS and CDR2 is YYNGEE. The V end lost 2 bases, the J end lost 5 bases, and 14 bases lay between the germline ends. This CDR3 is built from 15 residues. CDR3 in DNA: TGTGCCAGCAGCGTCGCCGGGCAGGGCCAAAACATTCAGTACTTC. It codes for CASSVAGQGQNIQYF.

V usage is TRBV5-1 and J usage is TRBJ1-3, with D perhaps matching TRBD1 (5 bases). CDR1 and CDR2 (germline): SGHRS, YFSETQ. With 3 bases removed from V and 4 bases from J, the gap between germline ends came to 14 bases. The CDR3 covers 15 residues. CDR3 sequence reads: CASSSQGRLGNTIYF. The CDR3 nucleotides read TGCGCCAGCAGCTCGCAGGGAAGATTGGGAAACACCATATATTTT.

CDR3 residues: CASTPPSAAPTEQYF. Here the CDR3 DNA reads TGTGCCAGCACCCCTCCTAGCGCCGCCCCAACCGAGCAGTACTTC. The chain uses TRBV7-9 and TRBJ2-7, with a possible D match to TRBD2 (6 bases). The length of the CDR3 is 15 residues. Germline CDR1 is SEHNR and CDR2 is FQNEAQ (reference sequence). V lost 7 bases to trimming and J lost 6 bases, with 22 bases between them.

The chain couples TRBV6-1 to TRBJ2-3, with 10 bases identical to TRBD1. With 7 bases clipped from V and 4 bases from J, the junction kept 5 bases outside the gene matches. From germline, CDR1 is MNHNS and CDR2 SASEGT. This CDR3 region has 14 residues. Here the CDR3 reads CASMRTGGADTQYF. As DNA, the CDR3 is TGTGCCAGCATGAGGACAGGGGGTGCAGATACGCAGTATTTT.

The V and J genes are TRBV6-5 and TRBJ2-3; 7 bases map to TRBD1. Germline V gene sequence: CDR1 MNHEY, CDR2 SVGAGI. The CDR3 loop spans 13 amino acids. CDR3 residues: CGAKGAGADTQYF. The CDR3 DNA reads TGTGGCGCCAAGGGGGCAGGGGCAGATACGCAGTATTTT.

V gene TRBV5-6 combines with J gene TRBJ1-2; 7 positions agree with TRBD1. Germline CDR1 is SGHDT and CDR2 is YYEEEE. The CDR3 is 15 residues long. Germline trimming cut 1 base from V and 3 bases from J; bases unmatched to any gene: 6. The CDR3 loop reads CASSLLRGSYYGYTF. The CDR3 region has the DNA TGTGCCAGCAGCTTGCTCAGGGGGTCCTACTATGGCTACACCTTC.

The rearrangement links TRBV7-2 to TRBJ1-5; D ambiguous. Deletions cut 1 base from V and 7 bases from J, with 11 bases between. This CDR3 comprises 14 residues. CDR1 is SGHTA, CDR2 FQGNSA, per germline. Here the CDR3 DNA reads TGTGCCAGCAGCTTAGAGAGGGCCAGCCAGCCCCAGCATTTT. Protein product: CASSLERASQPQHF. The whole variable domain, remainder taken from reference TRBV7-2 and TRBJ1-5, is GAGVSQSPSNKVTEKGKDVELRCDPISGHTALYWYRQSLGQGLEFLIYFQGNSAPDKSGLPSDRFSAERTGGSVSTLTIQRTQQEDSAVYLCASSLERASQPQHFGDGTRLSIL.

This chain uses TRBV7-6 with TRBJ1-4, with a tentative D call TRBD1 (5 bases). Germline V lookup: CDR1 SGHVS, CDR2 FNYEAQ. The CDR3 has 12 amino acids. V was trimmed by 4 bases and J by 12 bases, leaving 12 bases between them. CDR3 nucleotides: TGTGCCAGCAGCTCCCCTCGGGGGGAACTGTTTTTT. Protein: CASSSPRGELFF.

V usage is TRBV5-1 and J usage is TRBJ2-3; possibly TRBD2 for D (5 bases). Trimming removed 1 base at V and 3 bases at J, with 15 bases between. This CDR3 is built from 16 residues. From germline, CDR1 is SGHRS and CDR2 YFSETQ. The CDR3 bases are TGCGCCAGCAGCTTGAGAAACGCCGGGAAAACAGATACGCAGTATTTT. Translating it yields CASSLRNAGKTDTQYF.

The chain has TRBV7-9 and TRBJ2-2; TRBD1 aligns across 9 bases. The ends lost 4 bases at V and 4 bases at J; junction bases unmatched: 4. CDR1 SEHNR and CDR2 FQNEAQ come from the germline V gene (reference sequence). The CDR3 has 15 amino acids. CDR3 DNA sequence: TGTGCCAGCAGCTCGGGACAGGGTCTCACCGGGGAGCTGTTTTTT. As protein: CASSSGQGLTGELFF.

The J gene is TRBJ2-2, the V gene TRBV10-3, with 10 bases that match TRBD1. The ends lost 2 bases at V and 4 bases at J; junction bases unmatched: 1. The CDR3 length is 15 residues. Germline CDR1 reads ENHRY; CDR2 reads SYGVKD. The CDR3 bases are TGTGCCATCAGTGAGCGGACAGGGGGCACCGGGGAGCTGTTTTTT. This translates into CAISERTGGTGELFF.

The chain recombines TRBV6-5 with TRBJ2-7; maybe TRBD2 (6 bases). The V gene lost 0 bases and the J gene lost 0 bases, with 12 bases spanning the gap. The CDR3 sequence is 16 residues long. Germline lookup yields CDR1 MNHEY and CDR2 SVGAGI. CDR3 amino acids: CASSYSGGTSSYEQYF. The CDR3 bases are TGTGCCAGCAGTTACTCCGGGGGAACATCCTCCTACGAGCAGTACTTC.

V usage is TRBV30 and J usage is TRBJ2-2; the D gene is possibly TRBD2 (6 bases). Trimming pared 1 base from V and 5 bases from J, leaving 17 bases between. Germline-derived CDR1 and CDR2 are GTSNPN and SVGIG (reference sequence). The CDR3 is made up of 16 amino acids. Written as DNA, the CDR3 is TGTGCCTGGAGTGACGTCTCTGGCCGGGGGACCGGGGAGCTGTTTTTT. Translating gives CAWSDVSGRGTGELFF. The full variable domain, completed using reference TRBV30 and TRBJ2-2, is SQTIHQWPATLVQPVGSPLSLECTVEGTSNPNLYWYRQAAGRGLQLLFYSVGIGQISSEVPQNLSASRPQDRQFILSSKKLLLSDSGFYLCAWSDVSGRGTGELFFGEGSRLTVL.

The chain is built from TRBV30 and TRBJ1-2, with unresolved D. Germline-derived CDR1 and CDR2 are GTSNPN and SVGIG (reference sequence). The CDR3 contains 12 residues. Between the trimmed V and J ends, which lost 4 bases and 4 bases, there was a span of 10 bases. The CDR3 sequence is CAWTGDLYGYTF. The CDR3 nucleotides read TGTGCCTGGACCGGGGATCTCTATGGCTACACCTTC. Full variable domain (outside the CDR3, taken from reference TRBV30 and TRBJ1-2): SQTIHQWPATLVQPVGSPLSLECTVEGTSNPNLYWYRQAAGRGLQLLFYSVGIGQISSEVPQNLSASRPQDRQFILSSKKLLLSDSGFYLCAWTGDLYGYTFGSGTRLTVV.

The V and J genes are TRBV7-3 and TRBJ2-6; 9 bases fit TRBD1. J gave up 0 bases and V 5 bases, and 2 bases lay outside the gene matches. CDR3 size: 16 residues. Germline V CDR1 and CDR2: SGHTA, FQGTGA. CDR3 DNA: TGTGCCAGCAGCCAGACAGGGGGCTCTGGGGCCAACGTCCTGACTTTC. It codes for CASSQTGGSGANVLTF.

The V gene is TRBV10-3, the J gene TRBJ2-1, with D perhaps TRBD2 (6 bases). The germline V and J ends were trimmed by 0 bases and 3 bases, with 12 bases remaining between them. CDR1 ENHRY and CDR2 SYGVKD come from the germline V gene. The CDR3 runs 16 residues. CDR3 DNA sequence: TGTGCCATCAGTGAGTCGATGGCGGGAAGCTACAATGAGCAGTTCTTC. This sequence encodes CAISESMAGSYNEQFF.

This clone was counted between two and nine times. The DNA of the CDR3 is TGTGCCAGCAGCTTGGAGGGGGGGCGGTATGGCTACACCTTC. Translating it yields CASSLEGGRYGYTF. The V and J genes are TRBV5-4 and TRBJ1-2, with D possibly TRBD1 on 6 matching bases. Looked up from germline, CDR1 is SGHNT and CDR2 is YYREEE (reference sequence). This CDR3 comprises 14 residues. Between the trimmed V and J ends, which lost 0 bases and 5 bases, there was a span of 11 bases.

This chain joins TRBV7-2 and TRBJ2-5, with D perhaps TRBD1 (5 bases). The germline V gene encodes CDR1 SGHTA and CDR2 FQGNSA. Trimming took off 5 bases at V and 5 bases at J, with 15 bases between the two ends. CDR3 length equals 14 residues. The DNA for the CDR3 is TGTGCCAGCAGCAAAAGGTCAGGGCTTGAGACCCAGTACTTC. Amino acid sequence: CASSKRSGLETQYF.